What follows is one T cell receptor beta chain and its context. Its antigen is as yet unknown. All the patients suffered relapse after autologous stem cell transplantation, and brentuximab vedotin exposure differed. Under best response, outcomes were complete response, partial response or progressive disease. Trimming pared 4 bases from V and 2 bases from J, leaving 11 bases between. The germline V gene has CDR1 PRHDT and CDR2 FYEKMQ (reference sequence). This CDR3 has 14 residues. Using immunoSEQ multiplex PCR, the repertoire was profiled, and TCRdb retains in-frame clones only, with some absent. Of 20,000 to 25,000 clones detected, about three quarters appear once; the ten largest clones hold roughly 8%. The source of the sample is a study of PD-1 blockade in classical Hodgkin lymphoma. General observations from the study: Newly diagnosed patients reportedly trailed healthy donors in baseline TCR diversity. Baseline diversity in complete responders resembled that of newly diagnosed patients. Significant TCR diversity gains by C4D1 occurred in CD4+ but not CD8+ cells.

V usage is TRBV13 and J usage is TRBJ1-1; tentatively, D is TRBD1 (5 bases). This specimen consisted of peripheral blood mononuclear cells (PBMCs), obtained before the second cycle of nivolumab. The source is a human donor with classical Hodgkin lymphoma. The DNA for the CDR3 is TGTGCCAGCAGCTGGGACCGAGGAAACACTGAAGCTTTCTTT. It specifies CASSWDRGNTEAFF.